This TCR beta chain was identified during a study of T cells in Graves' hyperthyroidism and ophthalmopathy. RNA transcripts provided the source from which TCR beta CDR3 regions were amplified. HTBI primers drove first-round RT-PCR of the TCR CDR3. TCRdb re-analysed the multiplex PCR reads in MiXCR, keeping a single row per CDR3 protein. The sample carries 540,000 or so distinct CDR3 sequences, around 46% recorded once. The TCR originated in an adult woman with Graves' disease, either hyperthyroidism or ophthalmopathy (not recorded which). The specimen sequenced was peripheral blood or thyroid tissue (not recorded which).

This chain's CDR3 is CASSQDRAGGGRSNQPQHF. The CDR3 DNA is TGCGCCAGCAGCCAAGATAGGGCAGGGGGGGGACGAAGCAATCAGCCCCAGCATTTT. The chain employs TRBV4-1 and TRBJ1-5; 7 nucleotides agree with TRBD1. This CDR3 comprises 19 residues. V lost 0 bases, J lost 1 base, and 12 bases stayed unmatched. In germline, CDR1 is MGHRA, CDR2 YSYEKL.